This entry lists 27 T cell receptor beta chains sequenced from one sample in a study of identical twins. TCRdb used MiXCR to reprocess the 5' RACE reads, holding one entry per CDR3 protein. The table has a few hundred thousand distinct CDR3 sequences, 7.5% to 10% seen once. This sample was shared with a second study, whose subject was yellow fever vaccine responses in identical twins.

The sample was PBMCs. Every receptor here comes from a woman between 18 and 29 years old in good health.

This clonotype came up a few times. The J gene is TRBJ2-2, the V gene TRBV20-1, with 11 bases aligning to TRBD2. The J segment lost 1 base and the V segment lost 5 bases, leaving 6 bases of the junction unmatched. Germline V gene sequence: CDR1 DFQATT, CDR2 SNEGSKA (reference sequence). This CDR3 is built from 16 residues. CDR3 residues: CSAAYTSGGNTGELFF. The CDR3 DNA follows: TGCAGTGCTGCGTATACTAGCGGGGGGAACACCGGGGAGCTGTTTTTT.

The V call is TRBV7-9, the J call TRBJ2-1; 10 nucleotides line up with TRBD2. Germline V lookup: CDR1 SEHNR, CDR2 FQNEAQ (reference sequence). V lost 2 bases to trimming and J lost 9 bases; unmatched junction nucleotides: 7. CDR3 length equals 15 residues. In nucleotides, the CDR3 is TGTGCCAGCAGCTTAATTCCTAGCGGGAGCGGTGAGCAGTTCTTC. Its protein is CASSLIPSGSGEQFF. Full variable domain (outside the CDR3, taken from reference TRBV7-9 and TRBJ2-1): DTGVSQNPRHKITKRGQNVTFRCDPISEHNRLYWYRQTLGQGPEFLTYFQNEAQLEKSRLLSDRFSAERPKGSFSTLEIQRTEQGDSAMYLCASSLIPSGSGEQFFGPGTRLTVL.

The CDR3 is CASSYPGTSGRAGELFF. The CDR3 coding sequence is TGTGCCAGCAGTTACCCCGGGACTAGCGGGAGGGCCGGGGAGCTGTTTTTT. The rearrangement links TRBV6-2 or TRBV6-3 to TRBJ2-2; TRBD2 matches 16 bases. The CDR3 consists of 17 residues. Germline V gene sequence: CDR1 MNHEY, CDR2 SVGEGT. V gave up 2 bases and J gave up 6 bases; unmatched junction bases: 3.

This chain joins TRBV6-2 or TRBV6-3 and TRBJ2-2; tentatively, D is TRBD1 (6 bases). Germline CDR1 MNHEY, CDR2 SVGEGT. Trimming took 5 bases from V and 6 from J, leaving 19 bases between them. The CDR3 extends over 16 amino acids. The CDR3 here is CASSRLDSPLSGELFF. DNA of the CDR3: TGTGCCAGCAGTCGGCTGGACAGCCCCCTGTCCGGGGAGCTGTTTTTT.

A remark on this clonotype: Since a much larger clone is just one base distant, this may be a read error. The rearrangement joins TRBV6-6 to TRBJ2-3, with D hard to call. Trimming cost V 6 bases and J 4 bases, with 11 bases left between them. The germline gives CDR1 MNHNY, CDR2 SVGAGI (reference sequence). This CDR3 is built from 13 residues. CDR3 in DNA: TGTGCCAGCAGACCCTATAGCCCAGATACGCAGTATTTT. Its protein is CASRPYSPDTQYF.

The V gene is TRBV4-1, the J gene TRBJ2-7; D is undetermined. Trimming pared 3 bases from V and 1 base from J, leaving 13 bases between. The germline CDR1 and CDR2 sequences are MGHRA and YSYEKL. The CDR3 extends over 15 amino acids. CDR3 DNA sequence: TGCGCCAGCAGCCACCCTTCTCCGGAGTCCTACGAGCAGTACTTC. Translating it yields CASSHPSPESYEQYF.

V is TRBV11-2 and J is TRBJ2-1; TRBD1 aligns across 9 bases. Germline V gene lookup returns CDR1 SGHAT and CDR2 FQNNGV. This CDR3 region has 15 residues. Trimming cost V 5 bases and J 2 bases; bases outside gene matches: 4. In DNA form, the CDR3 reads TGTGCCAGCAGCCCCGGGGACAGGGCCTACAATGAGCAGTTCTTC. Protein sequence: CASSPGDRAYNEQFF.

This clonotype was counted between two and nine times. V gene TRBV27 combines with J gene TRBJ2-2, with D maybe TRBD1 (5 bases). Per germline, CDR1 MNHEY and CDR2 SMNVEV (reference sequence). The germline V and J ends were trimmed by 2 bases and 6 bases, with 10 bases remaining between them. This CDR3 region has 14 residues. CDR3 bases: TGTGCCAGCAGTTTAAGTAGGGGCGCCGGGGAGCTGTTTTTT. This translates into CASSLSRGAGELFF.

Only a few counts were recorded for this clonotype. For the CDR3, the DNA is TGCAGCGTTTTTAGGGAGTTGCTGAACACTGAAGCTTTCTTT. This gives the protein CSVFRELLNTEAFF. The genes are TRBV29-1 and TRBJ1-1; D is ambiguous. Germline CDR1 and CDR2: SQVTM and ANQGSEA. The CDR3 has 14 residues. Deletions cut 5 bases from V and 0 bases from J, with 13 bases between.

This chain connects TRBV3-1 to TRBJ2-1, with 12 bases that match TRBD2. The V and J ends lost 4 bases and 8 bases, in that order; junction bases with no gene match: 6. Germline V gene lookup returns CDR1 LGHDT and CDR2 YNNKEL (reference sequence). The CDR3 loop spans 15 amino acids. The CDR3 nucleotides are TGTGCCAGCAGCCCAAGACTAGCGGGAGTCTATGAGCAGTTCTTC. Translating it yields CASSPRLAGVYEQFF.

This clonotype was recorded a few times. CDR3 nucleotides: TGCGCCAGCAGCCAACGCGGACTAGCAGAAACAGATACGCAGTATTTT. Its translation is CASSQRGLAETDTQYF. This rearrangement joins TRBV4-3 to TRBJ2-3; 8 positions match TRBD2. The CDR3 sequence is 16 residues long. Germline assignment: CDR1 LGHNA and CDR2 YSLEER. With V trimmed by 2 bases and J by 3 bases, 7 bases remained unmatched.

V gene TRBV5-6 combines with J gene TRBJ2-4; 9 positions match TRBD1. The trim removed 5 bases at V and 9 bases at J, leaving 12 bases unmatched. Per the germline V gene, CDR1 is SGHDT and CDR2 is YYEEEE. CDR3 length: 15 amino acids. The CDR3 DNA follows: TGTGCCAGCAGTCGACCAGGGGGACAGGGAAGCATTCAGTACTTC. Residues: CASSRPGGQGSIQYF.

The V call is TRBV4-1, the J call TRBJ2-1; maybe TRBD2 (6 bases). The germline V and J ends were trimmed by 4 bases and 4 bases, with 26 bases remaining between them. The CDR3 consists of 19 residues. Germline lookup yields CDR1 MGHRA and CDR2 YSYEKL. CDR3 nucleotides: TGCGCCAGCAGCCCCTTTGATACTACCGATGGGGGGAGGTACAATGAGCAGTTCTTC. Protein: CASSPFDTTDGGRYNEQFF.

The CDR3 here is CASRFGDWPEQYF. The CDR3 bases are TGTGCCAGCAGATTCGGGGACTGGCCCGAGCAGTACTTC. This chain joins TRBV7-9 and TRBJ2-7; D possibly corresponds to TRBD2 (6 bases). Trimming took 6 bases from V and 6 from J, leaving 15 bases between them. Germline CDR1 is SEHNR and CDR2 is FQNEAQ (reference sequence). The CDR3 is 13 residues long.

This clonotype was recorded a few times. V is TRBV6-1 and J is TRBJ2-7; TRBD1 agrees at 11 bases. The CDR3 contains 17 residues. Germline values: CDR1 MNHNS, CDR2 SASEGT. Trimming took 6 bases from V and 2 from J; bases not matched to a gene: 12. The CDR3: CASSRAPPGQGAYEQYF. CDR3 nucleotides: TGTGCCAGCAGCCGCGCCCCACCGGGACAGGGGGCCTACGAGCAGTACTTC.

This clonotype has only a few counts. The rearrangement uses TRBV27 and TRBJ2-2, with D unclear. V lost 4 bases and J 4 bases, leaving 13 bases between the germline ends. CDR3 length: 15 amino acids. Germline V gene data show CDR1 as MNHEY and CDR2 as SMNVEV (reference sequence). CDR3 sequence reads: CASSSGASLTGELFF. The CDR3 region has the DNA TGTGCCAGCAGTTCCGGAGCCAGCCTCACCGGGGAGCTGTTTTTT.

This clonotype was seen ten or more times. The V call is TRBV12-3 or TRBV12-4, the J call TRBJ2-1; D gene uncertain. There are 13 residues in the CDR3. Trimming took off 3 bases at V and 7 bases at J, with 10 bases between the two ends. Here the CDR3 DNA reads TGTGCCAGCAGTTTCGGCCTGGCGAATGAGCAGTTCTTC. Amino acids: CASSFGLANEQFF.

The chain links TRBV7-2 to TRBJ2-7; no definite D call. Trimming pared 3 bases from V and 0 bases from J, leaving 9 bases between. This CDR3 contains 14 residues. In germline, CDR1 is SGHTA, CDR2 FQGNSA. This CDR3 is CASSFFPNSYEQYF. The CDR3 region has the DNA TGTGCCAGCAGCTTCTTCCCTAACTCCTACGAGCAGTACTTC.

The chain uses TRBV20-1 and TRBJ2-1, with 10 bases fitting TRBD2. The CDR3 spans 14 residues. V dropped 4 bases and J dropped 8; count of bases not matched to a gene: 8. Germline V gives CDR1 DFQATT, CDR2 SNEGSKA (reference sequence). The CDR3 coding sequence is TGCAGTGCTACAAGCGGGAGGGCCTCCGATGAGCAGTTCTTC. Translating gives CSATSGRASDEQFF.

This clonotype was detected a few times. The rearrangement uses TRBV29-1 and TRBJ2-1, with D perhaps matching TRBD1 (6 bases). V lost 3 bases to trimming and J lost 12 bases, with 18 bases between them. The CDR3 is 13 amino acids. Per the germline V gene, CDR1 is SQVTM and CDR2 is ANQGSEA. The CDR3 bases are TGCAGCGTTGACCCTTCGCAGGGGCTGCGGCAGTTCTTC. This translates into CSVDPSQGLRQFF.

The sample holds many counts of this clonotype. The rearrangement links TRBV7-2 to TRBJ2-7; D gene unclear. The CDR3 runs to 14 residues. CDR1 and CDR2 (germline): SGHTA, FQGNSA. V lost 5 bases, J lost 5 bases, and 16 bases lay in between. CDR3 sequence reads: CASSPWDPPDEQYF. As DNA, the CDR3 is TGTGCCAGCAGCCCGTGGGATCCCCCCGACGAGCAGTACTTC.

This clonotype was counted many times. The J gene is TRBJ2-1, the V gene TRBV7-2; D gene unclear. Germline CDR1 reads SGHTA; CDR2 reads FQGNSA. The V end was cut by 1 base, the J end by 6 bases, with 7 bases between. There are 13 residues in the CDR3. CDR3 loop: CASSLGPINEQFF. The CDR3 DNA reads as TGTGCCAGCAGCTTAGGCCCGATCAATGAGCAGTTCTTC.

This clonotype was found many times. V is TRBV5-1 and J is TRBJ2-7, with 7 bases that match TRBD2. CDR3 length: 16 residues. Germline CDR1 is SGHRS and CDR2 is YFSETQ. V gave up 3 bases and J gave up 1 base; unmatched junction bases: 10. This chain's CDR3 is CASSSRTSGGSYEQYF. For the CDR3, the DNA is TGCGCCAGCAGCTCAAGGACTAGTGGAGGATCCTACGAGCAGTACTTC.

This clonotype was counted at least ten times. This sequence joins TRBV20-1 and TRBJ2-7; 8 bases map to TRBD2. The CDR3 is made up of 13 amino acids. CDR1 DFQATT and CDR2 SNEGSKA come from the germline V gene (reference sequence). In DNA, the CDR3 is TGCAACACGAGCGGGAGCGCACACTACGAGCAGTACTTC. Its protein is CNTSGSAHYEQYF.

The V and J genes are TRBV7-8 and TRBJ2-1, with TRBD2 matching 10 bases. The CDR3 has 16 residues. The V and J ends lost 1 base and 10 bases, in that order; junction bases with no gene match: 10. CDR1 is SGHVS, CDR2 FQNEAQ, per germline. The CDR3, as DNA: TGTGCCAGCAGCTTAGATGGTACTAGCGGGGCTGCCGAGCAGTTCTTC. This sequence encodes CASSLDGTSGAAEQFF.

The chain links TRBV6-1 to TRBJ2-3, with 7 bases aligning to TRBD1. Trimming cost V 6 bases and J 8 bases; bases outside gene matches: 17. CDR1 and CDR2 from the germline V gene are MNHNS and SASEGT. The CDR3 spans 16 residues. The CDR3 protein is CASSLNDRVLLSTQYF. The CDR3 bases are TGTGCCAGCAGCCTGAATGACAGGGTTTTACTTAGTACGCAGTATTTT.

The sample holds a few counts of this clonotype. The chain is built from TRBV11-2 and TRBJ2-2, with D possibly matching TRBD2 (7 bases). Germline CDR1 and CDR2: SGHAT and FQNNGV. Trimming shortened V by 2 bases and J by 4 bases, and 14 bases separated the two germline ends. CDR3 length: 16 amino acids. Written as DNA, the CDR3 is TGTGCCAGCAGCTTATCCGGGGGGCCGGGCACCGGGGAGCTGTTTTTT. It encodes CASSLSGGPGTGELFF.